The clone carrying this TCR beta chain has just a few counts. The data were obtained in a study of blood T cell repertoires in COVID-19. Study context: PBMCs, B-cell-depleted T cells, or T cells provided the cDNA or gDNA that made up the material.

Germline V gene lookup returns CDR1 SGHVS and CDR2 FNYEAQ. Losses at the gene ends were 1 base for V and 7 bases for J; bases not matched to a gene: 9. This CDR3 contains 16 residues. The table came from immunoSEQ multiplex PCR; TCRdb's copy has only in-frame clones and leaves some out. The sample yields over 60,000 clones, about 75% seen once. The chain has TRBV7-6 and TRBJ1-5, with 8 bases identical to TRBD1. Sequenced sample: peripheral blood. The clonotype was recovered from a woman aged 80 or over with acute or convalescent COVID-19. The CDR3 region is CASSLGGRGRDQPQHF. The CDR3 DNA follows: TGTGCCAGCAGCTTAGGGGGCAGGGGGCGCGACCAGCCCCAGCATTTT.